These 5 T cell receptor beta chains were sequenced from one sample in a study of cytomegalovirus exposure and HLA in healthy donors. This PCR relied on a set of 60 Vbeta primers and 13 Jbeta primers. Only in-frame clones appear in the TCRdb table, and some are missing; sequencing was by immunoSEQ multiplex PCR. The sample shows about 150,000 clones, about 75% of them seen only once. The sequenced sample consisted of PBMCs. These receptors came from a man between 25 and 39 years old in good health and CMV-seronegative.

CDR3 nucleotides: TGTGCCATCAGTGAGTCGTCAGGGATACAAGAGACCCAGTACTTC. This translates into CAISESSGIQETQYF. The rearrangement joins TRBV10-3 to TRBJ2-5; weak D call: TRBD1 (5 bases). Germline CDR1 and CDR2: ENHRY and SYGVKD. The CDR3 is 15 residues long. V dropped 0 bases and J dropped 2 bases, with 10 bases sitting between them.

This clone was detected only a few times. The J gene is TRBJ2-1, the V gene TRBV7-2; TRBD2 matches at 7 bases. Germline V gives CDR1 SGHTA, CDR2 FQGNSA. The CDR3 contains 15 residues. Trimming took 0 bases from V and 3 from J; bases not matched to a gene: 2. The DNA for the CDR3 is TGTGCCAGCAGCTTAGCGGCGGGGGACTACAATGAGCAGTTCTTC. Its translation is CASSLAAGDYNEQFF.

CDR3 in DNA: TGTGCTAGTGCCATCGACAGCGGGGAGCTGTTTTTT. This translates into CASAIDSGELFF. The chain links TRBV12-5 to TRBJ2-2; D perhaps matches TRBD1 (5 bases). This CDR3 comprises 12 residues. Trimming removed 7 bases at V and 7 bases at J, with 10 bases between. The germline V gene has CDR1 LGHNT and CDR2 FRNRAP.

V and J are TRBV5-8 and TRBJ2-4, with 11 bases aligning to TRBD1. Per the germline V gene, CDR1 is SGHTS and CDR2 is YDEGEE. V dropped 7 bases and J dropped 0; count of bases not matched to a gene: 12. The CDR3 is made up of 18 amino acids. DNA of the CDR3: TGTGCCAGCGATCCCGGGACAGGGGGACCCCTAGCCAAAAACATTCAGTACTTC. It encodes CASDPGTGGPLAKNIQYF.

The chain links TRBV28 to TRBJ2-3; 7 bases agree with TRBD2. The CDR3 loop spans 14 amino acids. The germline CDR1 and CDR2 sequences are MDHEN and SYDVKM. With V trimmed by 10 bases and J by 3 bases, 10 bases remained unmatched. The CDR3 DNA sequence: TGTGCCACCGACGGAGGTAGCGGGACAGATACGCAGTATTTT. Translation gives CATDGGSGTDTQYF.